The entry below describes one TCR beta chain. The antigen is not known. This sample is part of a study of T cell responses to AZD1222 COVID-19 vaccine. Repertoires were generated with immunoSEQ multiplex PCR, while TCRdb's copy carries only in-frame clones and drops some. The table lists some 83,000 clones, approximately 89% of them singletons. Regarding the study as a whole: The breadth and depth of Spike-specific TCRs increased once two AZD1222 doses had been given. Sampling captured repertoires only after the peak T cell response. Mostly white British, mostly female donors; authors suggested clonal diversity may be underestimated.

The specimen was peripheral blood, collected 28 days after the second AZD1222 dose. This TCR was recovered from an adult who received the AZD1222 COVID-19 vaccine.

The CDR3 spells CASSDRVSGGPYEQYF. Here the CDR3 DNA reads TGTGCCAGCAGTGATAGGGTTAGCGGGGGCCCCTACGAGCAGTACTTC. The rearrangement uses TRBV25-1 and TRBJ2-7; TRBD2 matches 9 bases. The germline CDR1 and CDR2 sequences are MGHDK and SYGVNS. The J segment lost 2 bases and the V segment lost 3 bases, leaving 8 bases of the junction unmatched. CDR3 length: 16 amino acids.